Listed below are T cell receptor beta chains from one sample, sequenced in a study of blood T cell repertoires in COVID-19. The method was immunoSEQ multiplex PCR; TCRdb's version includes in-frame clones alone and lacks a portion of them. The sample shows 400,000 to 450,000 clones, around nine tenths of them seen only once. Sequencing input: peripheral blood. The receptor set was obtained from a young man with COVID-19, enrolled during active disease. Each CDR3 is given without its conserved first and last residue.

J gene | V gene | CDR3 protein
TRBJ2-3 | TRBV9 | ASSVVGREFTDTQY
TRBJ2-1 | TRBV5-8 | ASSLGLYNEQF
TRBJ2-2 | TRBV3-1/TRBV3-2 | ASSQVSGMNTGELF
TRBJ2-7 | TRBV9 | ASSEGTSGYEQY
TRBJ1-2 | TRBV5-5 | ASSLGGWDYGYT
TRBJ2-3 | TRBV3-1/TRBV3-2 | ASSQGLRGTQY
TRBJ2-1 | TRBV24-1 | ATSDWTSVNEQF
TRBJ2-7 | TRBV3-1/TRBV3-2 | ASSQTQSYEQY
TRBJ1-5 | TRBV6-5 | AGGEYQPQH
TRBJ2-2 | TRBV3-1/TRBV3-2 | ASSQGQGTNTGELF
TRBJ2-3 | TRBV5-4 | AGHRGGGPSTDTQY
TRBJ1-5 | TRBV12-3/TRBV12-4 | ASSLWGGTQH
TRBJ2-1 | TRBV20-1 | SASSAGEIAGGNEQF
TRBJ2-3 | TRBV6-6 | ASSYPAGGNTDTQY
TRBJ2-1 | TRBV5-4 | ASSSGLERNQQF
TRBJ2-7 | TRBV7-2 | ASSQDRAPTTQQY
TRBJ1-6 | TRBV11-1 | ASSLELGSLNSPLH
TRBJ1-1 | TRBV6-5 | ASTRTGYGNTEAF
TRBJ2-5 | TRBV28 | ASKRGSRQETQY
TRBJ1-2 | TRBV3-1/TRBV3-2 | ASSHRTGRTGNYGYT
TRBJ2-1 | TRBV12-3/TRBV12-4 | ASSRDRRNEQF
TRBJ2-2 | TRBV5-1 | ASSFGTGGNTGELF
TRBJ2-5 | TRBV11-2 | ASSPTSGRVLETQY
TRBJ2-1 | TRBV27 | ASSRPGTGSGEQF
TRBJ2-2 | TRBV30 | AWKKHLTGELF
TRBJ2-2 | TRBV30 | AWSGTSRGELF
TRBJ2-7 | TRBV7-8 | ASSRSGGFLYEQY
TRBJ2-2 | TRBV10-2 | ASSESLLAGAGELF
TRBJ2-5 | TRBV18 | ASAQQQGGQETQY
TRBJ2-2 | TRBV24-1 | ATSDTRRAEGAGELF
TRBJ2-2 | TRBV19 | ASSNNRGRTGELF
TRBJ2-2 | TRBV5-1 | ASSLEVSGGRTGELF
TRBJ2-1 | TRBV29-1 | SVPGLAVYNEQF
TRBJ2-3 | TRBV5-1 | ASSSYTGTGGADTQY
TRBJ2-6 | TRBV18 | ASSPPLLASGANVLT
TRBJ1-1 | TRBV5-5 | ASSLNRGRNEAF
TRBJ1-6 | TRBV14 | ASRRDTDGSPLH
TRBJ2-7 | TRBV11-2 | ASSLVGTGAEQY
TRBJ2-7 | TRBV19 | ASSSVGGVYEQY
TRBJ2-7 | TRBV30 | AWSGVAGFYEQY
TRBJ2-7 | TRBV28 | ASSLLAGSYEQY
TRBJ1-2 | TRBV5-6 | ASSLAGRGRGGYT